This is a list of T cell receptor beta chains from one sample in a study of CD4 T cells in relation to SARS-CoV-2 and coronaviruses. These receptors have no known antigen. This table comes from immunoSEQ multiplex PCR, and its TCRdb copy is limited to in-frame clones, with some not included. The data hold 15,000 to 20,000 clones, with about 72% observed a single time. Sequenced sample: CD4+ T cells from PBMCs, cultured in vitro. Source of these receptors: a human donor in good health. CDR3s include the opening cysteine and the closing phenylalanine or tryptophan. A D gene is named only where the DNA matches it firmly. Size values are once, few and many counts, or a class for expanded clones, and some rows have none.

CDR3: CASSQGTGTYEQYF
DNA: TGTGCCAGCAGCCAAGGGACAGGAACCTACGAGCAGTACTTC
V: TRBV3-1/TRBV3-2
J: TRBJ2-7
size: NA
D: TRBD1

CDR3: CASSQDTAYNEQFF
DNA: TGTGCCAGCAGCCAAGATACAGCCTACAATGAGCAGTTCTTC
V: TRBV3-1/TRBV3-2
J: TRBJ2-1
size: once
D: NA

CDR3: CASSFFPGAVGNTIYF
DNA: TGCGCCAGCAGCTTCTTCCCGGGGGCGGTTGGAAACACCATATATTTT
V: TRBV5-1
J: TRBJ1-3
size: NA
D: NA

CDR3: CASSPQGPSGGGYTF
DNA: TGTGCCAGCAGTCCACAGGGCCCTTCTGGAGGAGGCTACACCTTC
V: TRBV7-3
J: TRBJ1-2
size: NA
D: NA

CDR3: CASSADGYEQYF
DNA: TGTGCCAGCAGTGCGGACGGCTACGAGCAGTACTTC
V: TRBV12-3/TRBV12-4
J: TRBJ2-7
size: NA
D: NA

CDR3: CASSTGQRINYGYTF
DNA: TGCGCCAGCAGCACTGGACAGAGGATTAACTATGGCTACACCTTC
V: TRBV5-1
J: TRBJ1-2
size: NA
D: NA

CDR3: CASRVTGLAKNIQYF
DNA: TGTGCCAGCAGAGTCACCGGGTTAGCCAAAAACATTCAGTACTTC
V: TRBV11-1
J: TRBJ2-4
size: NA
D: NA

CDR3: CASSYGETSYNEQFF
DNA: TGTGCCAGCAGTTATGGGGAGACGTCCTACAATGAGCAGTTCTTC
V: TRBV6-5
J: TRBJ2-1
size: NA
D: NA

CDR3: CASTTTGSGREQFF
DNA: TGTGCCAGCACCACAACGGGATCCGGAAGGGAGCAGTTCTTC
V: TRBV6-5
J: TRBJ2-1
size: NA
D: NA

CDR3: CASSEKQGHSGNTIYF
DNA: TGTGCCAGCAGTGAAAAACAGGGCCACTCTGGAAACACCATATATTTT
V: TRBV6-1
J: TRBJ1-3
size: NA
D: NA

CDR3: CASSEGRQGKRLGQFF
DNA: TGTGCCAGCAGTGAAGGTAGACAGGGAAAGCGTCTTGGGCAGTTCTTC
V: TRBV25-1
J: TRBJ2-1
size: NA
D: TRBD1

CDR3: CASSLDSRAQETQYF
DNA: TGTGCCAGCAGCTTAGATTCCAGGGCCCAAGAGACCCAGTACTTC
V: TRBV11-2
J: TRBJ2-5
size: NA
D: NA

CDR3: CASSSGGFNTEAFF
DNA: TGTGCCAGCAGCTCAGGGGGTTTCAACACTGAAGCTTTCTTT
V: TRBV6-6
J: TRBJ1-1
size: NA
D: TRBD1

CDR3: CASSVWSSDTQYF
DNA: TGTGCCAGCAGCGTCTGGAGTAGCGATACGCAGTATTTT
V: TRBV9
J: TRBJ2-3
size: NA
D: NA

CDR3: CASQLQGLYNTEAFF
DNA: TGTGCCAGCCAGCTCCAGGGGCTGTATAACACTGAAGCTTTCTTT
V: TRBV6-5
J: TRBJ1-1
size: NA
D: NA

CDR3: CASSPPGTSGLETQYF
DNA: TGTGCCAGCTCACCCCCCGGGACTAGCGGTCTAGAGACCCAGTACTTC
V: TRBV18
J: TRBJ2-5
size: NA
D: TRBD2

CDR3: CAWSVGQGNQPQHF
DNA: TGTGCCTGGAGTGTGGGACAGGGCAATCAGCCCCAGCATTTT
V: TRBV30
J: TRBJ1-5
size: NA
D: TRBD1

CDR3: CASSPRRGRSSGNTIYF
DNA: TGTGCCAGCTCACCAAGGCGCGGCCGCTCCTCTGGAAACACCATATATTTT
V: TRBV18
J: TRBJ1-3
size: NA
D: NA